Each of the 20 T cell receptor beta chains below was sequenced from the same sample in a study of blood T cell repertoires in COVID-19. Repertoires were generated with immunoSEQ multiplex PCR, while TCRdb's copy carries only in-frame clones and drops some. This repertoire shows 300,000 or so clones, 70% to 90% found once; its top ten account for 4.1%. Sequenced input: peripheral blood. The receptors were gathered from a woman aged 50 to 60 with active or convalescent COVID-19.

The V gene is TRBV5-6, the J gene TRBJ1-4, with D tentatively TRBD1 (6 bases). The germline gives CDR1 SGHDT, CDR2 YYEEEE. Trimming left V 2 bases short and J 3 bases short, with 20 bases between. CDR3 length equals 18 residues. The CDR3 DNA reads as TGTGCCAGCAGCTTTGGCTTCGGACCTCAGGGGCCTAATGAAAAACTGTTTTTT. Translated: CASSFGFGPQGPNEKLFF.

The V gene is TRBV13, the J gene TRBJ1-4; D is possibly TRBD1 (5 bases). V was trimmed by 4 bases and J by 7 bases, leaving 13 bases between them. CDR1 and CDR2 from the germline V gene are PRHDT and FYEKMQ (reference sequence). The CDR3 is made up of 14 amino acids. CDR3 DNA: TGTGCCAGCAGCTCCGGGGGTTGGGGTGAAAAACTGTTTTTT. This translates into CASSSGGWGEKLFF.

V is TRBV3-1 (or the pseudogene TRBV3-2) and J is TRBJ1-1; 7 nucleotides line up with TRBD1. The J segment lost 11 bases and the V segment lost 4 bases, leaving 7 bases of the junction unmatched. Germline-derived CDR1 and CDR2 are LGHDT and YNNKEL (reference sequence). The CDR3 length is 12 residues. CDR3 DNA: TGTGCCAGCAGCCCCTTAGACAGGGCCGCTTTCTTT. This sequence encodes CASSPLDRAAFF.

The V call is TRBV10-2, the J call TRBJ2-5; 8 bases align to TRBD2. The CDR3 is made up of 14 amino acids. Germline CDR1 is WSHSY and CDR2 is SAAADI. With V trimmed by 1 base and J by 6 bases, 4 bases remained unmatched. In nucleotides, the CDR3 is TGCGCCAGCAGTGAGTTGAGCGGGAGTAAGACCCAGTACTTC. Translation: CASSELSGSKTQYF.

CDR3 region: CASSLVAGNTDTQYF. For the CDR3, the DNA is TGTGCCAGCAGCTTAGTAGCAGGGAACACAGATACGCAGTATTTT. The chain recombines TRBV11-1 with TRBJ2-3; TRBD1 is a possible D gene (5 bases). The germline gives CDR1 SGHAT, CDR2 FQDESV (reference sequence). CDR3 size: 15 residues. V was pared by 1 base and J by 2 bases, with 10 bases between.

The gene calls are TRBV21-1 and TRBJ2-3; the D call of TRBD2 is as the table states it, not checked on the DNA. TRBV21-1 is labeled a pseudogene. The CDR3 spans 17 residues. The CDR3 coding sequence is TGTGCCAGCAGCAAAGGGGACTCTGAGACTAGCACAGATACGCAGTATTTT. Translated: CASSKGDSETSTDTQYF.

J is TRBJ2-7 and V is TRBV6-5; a possible D gene is TRBD1 (5 bases). This CDR3 region has 15 residues. V lost 5 bases and J lost 2, with 16 bases in between. Per germline, CDR1 MNHEY and CDR2 SVGAGI. The CDR3 loop is CASSLPRTPTYEQYF. CDR3 coding DNA: TGTGCCAGCAGTCTCCCCAGGACACCCACCTACGAGCAGTACTTC.

The rearrangement joins TRBV4-1 to TRBJ1-1; D perhaps matches TRBD1 (6 bases). The CDR3 totals 13 residues. V lost 2 bases to trimming and J lost 4 bases, with 8 bases between them. CDR1 is MGHRA, CDR2 YSYEKL, per germline. The CDR3 here is CASSQWTVTEAFF. The CDR3 nucleotides read TGCGCCAGCAGCCAATGGACAGTCACTGAAGCTTTCTTT.

About this clone itself: The junction differs from germline at one of its ends, possibly a read error. This sequence joins TRBV7-9 and TRBJ2-3, with TRBD2 matching 12 bases. From germline, CDR1 is SEHNR and CDR2 FQNEAQ (reference sequence). The length of the CDR3 is 18 residues. The CDR3 nucleotides read TGTGCCAGCACCTTAAGACTAGCGGGAGACCAGGGGACAGATACGCAGTATTTT. Its translation: CASTLRLAGDQGTDTQYF.

The genes are TRBV5-1 and TRBJ2-2, with 7 bases aligning to TRBD2. From germline, CDR1 is SGHRS and CDR2 YFSETQ. CDR3 length: 15 residues. J was trimmed by 0 bases and V by 2 bases; bases with no gene match: 1. The CDR3: CASSLAGSNTGELFF. The CDR3 DNA reads as TGCGCCAGCAGCTTAGCGGGGTCGAACACCGGGGAGCTGTTTTTT.

The chain uses TRBV10-3 and TRBJ1-2, with 7 bases identical to TRBD1. The CDR3 sequence is 14 residues long. Germline V gene sequence: CDR1 ENHRY, CDR2 SYGVKD. V shed 2 bases, J shed 4 bases, and the junction held 4 bases outside the gene matches. The CDR3 is CAISEGGQFYGYTF. Written as DNA, the CDR3 is TGTGCCATCAGTGAGGGGGGACAGTTCTATGGCTACACCTTC.

The V gene is TRBV7-2, the J gene TRBJ2-7; possibly TRBD2 for D (5 bases). The germline V gene has CDR1 SGHTA and CDR2 FQGNSA. The CDR3 totals 16 residues. Trimming shortened V by 5 bases and J by 0 bases, and 17 bases separated the two germline ends. Here the CDR3 reads CASSPFGASISYEQYF. CDR3 nucleotide sequence: TGTGCCAGCAGCCCTTTCGGAGCTAGCATCTCCTACGAGCAGTACTTC.

The chain joins TRBV27 to TRBJ2-7; TRBD2 might be the D (6 bases). The CDR3 runs to 14 residues. From germline, CDR1 is MNHEY and CDR2 SMNVEV (reference sequence). Trimming pared 8 bases from V and 3 bases from J, leaving 17 bases between. Here the CDR3 DNA reads TGTGCCAGCGGCCGATTATCGGGGGACTACGAGCAGTACTTC. Translation: CASGRLSGDYEQYF.

CDR3 bases: TGTGCCAGCAAACTAGCGGGAGGGCCTGAACCGCAGTATTTT. This translates into CASKLAGGPEPQYF. V is TRBV27 and J is TRBJ2-3, with 13 positions matching TRBD2. The CDR3 has 14 amino acids. Germline CDR1 MNHEY, CDR2 SMNVEV (reference sequence). V lost 7 bases, J lost 10 bases, and 8 bases stayed unmatched.

This chain connects TRBV7-9 to TRBJ1-5, with 10 bases identical to TRBD1. V was clipped by 3 bases and J by 6 bases; unmatched bases: 5. Germline-derived CDR1 and CDR2 are SEHNR and FQNEAQ (reference sequence). The CDR3 covers 15 residues. The CDR3 loop is CASSFETGGTQPQHF. In DNA form, the CDR3 reads TGTGCCAGCAGCTTTGAGACAGGGGGCACTCAGCCCCAGCATTTT.

The chain carries TRBV28 and TRBJ2-7; D call uncertain. The V end was cut by 3 bases, the J end by 7 bases, with 7 bases between. CDR1 MDHEN and CDR2 SYDVKM come from the germline V gene. This CDR3 has 11 residues. The CDR3 loop reads CASSFNAEQYF. In DNA, the CDR3 is TGTGCCAGCAGTTTCAACGCGGAGCAGTACTTC.

CDR3 region: CASSFRTGGFAGYNEQFF. CDR3 nucleotide sequence: TGTGCCAGCAGTTTCAGGACAGGGGGCTTTGCGGGGTACAATGAGCAGTTCTTC. This chain joins TRBV9 and TRBJ2-1; 11 bases are shared with TRBD1. The length of the CDR3 is 18 residues. V lost 5 bases, J lost 4 bases, and 14 bases stayed unmatched. Germline CDR1 is SGDLS and CDR2 is YYNGEE.

This clone was counted only a few times. CDR3 sequence (DNA): TGTGCCAGCAGTGAAGTAGAGAACACTGAAGCTTTCTTT. Translation gives CASSEVENTEAFF. V is TRBV2 and J is TRBJ1-1; D is uncertain. CDR1 is SNHLY and CDR2 is FYNNEI in the germline V gene. This CDR3 has 13 amino acids. The V end lost 1 base, the J end lost 1 base, and 4 bases lay between the germline ends.

This chain joins TRBV6-5 and TRBJ1-3; TRBD1 aligns across 7 bases. V gave up 4 bases and J gave up 0 bases; unmatched junction bases: 3. Germline-derived CDR1 and CDR2 are MNHEY and SVGAGI. This CDR3 is 15 amino acids long. The CDR3 loop reads CASSSDRTSGNTIYF. DNA of the CDR3: TGTGCCAGCAGTTCGGACAGGACCTCTGGAAACACCATATATTTT.

The chain joins TRBV6-1 to TRBJ2-3; 9 bases align to TRBD1. The germline V gene encodes CDR1 MNHNS and CDR2 SASEGT. The CDR3 loop spans 17 amino acids. Trimming took 3 bases from V and 6 from J; bases not matched to a gene: 13. The CDR3 loop is CASSDTGTGSSVDTQYF. CDR3 bases: TGTGCCAGCAGTGATACCGGGACAGGGAGTAGTGTGGATACGCAGTATTTT.